This T cell receptor (beta chain) was observed in a study of cytomegalovirus exposure and HLA in healthy donors. Points from the study as a whole: Most observed TCR sequences were rare, whereas some public TCRs were detected in many donors. The authors later linked a missense DCLRE1C variant to TCR beta V- and J-gene trimming. Fewer N-insertions than the roughly 670-donor mean were reportedly shown by an Asian-associated ancestry cluster in a later analysis.

This clone was observed a handful of times. Its specificity is unknown. 60 Vbeta and 13 Jbeta primers were used in PCR. Original methodology: An analysis that came later counted 80 million or so unique TCR beta chains, approximately 12 million shared. Data came from immunoSEQ multiplex PCR; TCRdb stores just in-frame clones and leaves some out. V and J calls and clone size are those listed in that table; D and trimming were worked out from the DNA. The sample contains 100,000 to 150,000 clones, about 78% of which appear only once. The clonotype was recovered from a female donor in good health and CMV-seronegative. Sequenced: PBMCs.

CDR3: CASSAGFGSSDEQFF. In DNA form, the CDR3 reads TGTGCCAGCAGTGCGGGATTTGGGTCTAGCGATGAGCAGTTCTTC. The genes are TRBV2 and TRBJ2-1, with a tentative D call TRBD2 (6 bases). CDR3 length: 15 amino acids. Germline V gives CDR1 SNHLY, CDR2 FYNNEI. V lost 4 bases, J lost 8 bases, and 18 bases lay in between.